These 10 T cell receptor beta chains were all obtained from the same sample, sequenced in a study of blood T cell repertoires in COVID-19. Assay used: immunoSEQ multiplex PCR; TCRdb lists only in-frame clones, some missing. The sample gives approximately 170,000 clones, approximately 81% of which show up once; over 9.5% is in the top ten. The specimen was peripheral blood. The source is a woman older than 75 with active or convalescent COVID-19.

The chain uses TRBV5-1 and TRBJ2-2; 10 nucleotides match TRBD1. CDR3 length: 14 residues. Trimming cost V 4 bases and J 4 bases; bases outside gene matches: 1. Germline CDR1 and CDR2: SGHRS and YFSETQ. CDR3 loop: CASSGTGVTGELFF. The DNA for the CDR3 is TGCGCCAGCAGCGGGACAGGGGTCACCGGGGAGCTGTTTTTT.

The J gene is TRBJ1-1, the V gene TRBV28; D unresolved. Germline CDR1 is MDHEN and CDR2 is SYDVKM. Trimming stripped 3 bases from V and 4 bases from J, with 12 bases between. The CDR3 extends over 14 amino acids. The CDR3 nucleotides read TGTGCCAGCAGTTTGTCAGAATCCCCCACTGAAGCTTTCTTT. This translates into CASSLSESPTEAFF.

The CDR3 coding sequence is TGTGCCAGTACGACTAGCGTCTACGAGCAGTACTTC. It codes for CASTTSVYEQYF. The rearrangement links TRBV6-5 to TRBJ2-7, with 8 positions matching TRBD2. The CDR3 consists of 12 residues. Germline loops: CDR1 MNHEY, CDR2 SVGAGI. V trimming: 9 bases; J trimming: 3 bases; junction bases outside the gene matches: 4.

V gene TRBV28 combines with J gene TRBJ2-5; D gene ambiguous. The CDR3 sequence is 13 residues long. Trimming stripped 2 bases from V and 4 bases from J, with 8 bases between. CDR1 and CDR2 from the germline V gene are MDHEN and SYDVKM. CDR3 in DNA: TGTGCCAGCAGTTTACCCCCAGGAGAGACCCAGTACTTC. Translated: CASSLPPGETQYF.

This clone was counted a few times. This chain connects TRBV28 to TRBJ1-2; 9 bases line up with TRBD1. Germline values: CDR1 MDHEN, CDR2 SYDVKM. J was trimmed by 7 bases and V by 5 bases; bases with no gene match: 5. This CDR3 spans 13 amino acids. The CDR3: CASSIQGAPGYTF. Here the CDR3 DNA reads TGTGCCAGCAGTATACAGGGGGCGCCTGGCTACACCTTC.

J is TRBJ1-1 and V is TRBV5-1; D call uncertain. The CDR3 spans 13 residues. Germline V lookup: CDR1 SGHRS, CDR2 YFSETQ. Trimming stripped 5 bases from V and 2 bases from J, with 10 bases between. The CDR3 DNA follows: TGCGCCAGCAGGCGACAACCCAACACTGAAGCTTTCTTT. Its protein is CASRRQPNTEAFF.

This clone was observed a single time. V is TRBV3-1 (or the pseudogene TRBV3-2) and J is TRBJ1-2, with a weak D call TRBD1 (6 bases). V lost 5 bases to trimming and J lost 4 bases, with 20 bases between them. The CDR3 covers 16 residues. Germline V gives CDR1 LGHDT, CDR2 YNNKEL (reference sequence). This CDR3 reads CASSNPKQGRSYGYTF. The DNA of the CDR3 is TGTGCCAGCAGCAACCCCAAACAGGGTCGGAGCTATGGCTACACCTTC.

J is TRBJ1-6 and V is TRBV7-8; maybe TRBD1 (5 bases). Germline V CDR1 and CDR2: SGHVS, FQNEAQ. V lost 3 bases to trimming and J lost 10 bases, with 13 bases between them. The CDR3 runs to 14 residues. CDR3: CASSFQGDGSPLHF. The CDR3 bases are TGTGCCAGCAGCTTTCAGGGTGACGGGTCACCCCTCCACTTT.

V is TRBV5-8 and J is TRBJ2-3; 7 bases fit TRBD2. The CDR3 length is 17 residues. Germline V gene data show CDR1 as SGHTS and CDR2 as YDEGEE. The V gene end was trimmed by 0 bases and the J gene end by 2 bases; junction bases not matched to a gene: 9. DNA for the CDR3: TGTGCCAGCAGCTTGGCCGTCGGAGGGAGGGCCACAGATACGCAGTATTTT. Its protein is CASSLAVGGRATDTQYF. Together with reference TRBV5-8 and TRBJ2-3, the CDR3 gives the full variable domain: EAGVTQSPTHLIKTRGQQATLRCSPISGHTSVYWYQQALGLGLQFLLWYDEGEERNRGNFPPRFSGRQFPNYSSELNVNALELEDSALYLCASSLAVGGRATDTQYFGPGTRLTVL.

This chain joins TRBV2 and TRBJ2-1; 10 nucleotides line up with TRBD2. This CDR3 has 15 amino acids. Germline V lookup: CDR1 SNHLY, CDR2 FYNNEI. V lost 4 bases and J lost 2; bases outside the gene matches: 2. CDR3 sequence: CASSGLAGPYNEQFF. The CDR3 region has the DNA TGTGCCAGCAGTGGACTAGCGGGTCCCTACAATGAGCAGTTCTTC. The full variable domain, with the rest looked up from reference TRBV2 and TRBJ2-1, is EPEVTQTPSHQVTQMGQEVILRCVPISNHLYFYWYRQILGQKVEFLVSFYNNEISEKSEIFDDQFSVERPDGSNFTLKIRSTKLEDSAMYFCASSGLAGPYNEQFFGPGTRLTVL.